Following are 31 T cell receptor beta chains from one sample sequenced in a study of cytotoxic CD8 clonotypes in ibrutinib-treated CLL. Method: immunoSEQ multiplex PCR; TCRdb's copy keeps in-frame clones and lacks some. The data show roughly 190,000 clones, with around 70% seen just once and around 15% held by the top ten. This sample comprised PBMCs, obtained after 24 months of ibrutinib treatment. The receptors shown here come from a human donor with chronic lymphocytic leukemia.

CDR3: CAWSPQVSAFF. The CDR3 DNA reads TGTGCCTGGAGTCCACAGGTTTCGGCTTTCTTT. The V call is TRBV30, the J call TRBJ1-1; tentatively, D is TRBD1 (5 bases). V lost 2 bases and J 11 bases, leaving 12 bases between the germline ends. CDR3 length: 11 amino acids. Germline CDR1 is GTSNPN and CDR2 is SVGIG (reference sequence).

This clone was recorded only once. J is TRBJ2-1 and V is TRBV28; D may be TRBD2 (6 bases). V lost 3 bases, J lost 2 bases, and 23 bases lay in between. Germline loops: CDR1 MDHEN, CDR2 SYDVKM. CDR3 length equals 19 residues. CDR3 DNA sequence: TGTGCCAGCAGTTTCCCCGCCCGGGACTTCGCTTTAGCCTACAATGAGCAGTTCTTC. This encodes CASSFPARDFALAYNEQFF. The full variable domain, completed using reference TRBV28 and TRBJ2-1, is DVKVTQSSRYLVKRTGEKVFLECVQDMDHENMFWYRQDPGLGLRLIYFSYDVKMKEKGDIPEGYSVSREKKERFSLILESASTNQTSMYLCASSFPARDFALAYNEQFFGPGTRLTVL.

The rearrangement links TRBV7-3 to TRBJ2-7; 10 nucleotides match TRBD2. V dropped 2 bases and J dropped 3; count of bases not matched to a gene: 7. Per germline, CDR1 SGHTA and CDR2 FQGTGA. CDR3 length equals 16 residues. CDR3 region: CASSLLTRTSGYEQYF. The CDR3 nucleotides are TGTGCCAGCAGCTTACTCACCCGGACTAGCGGCTACGAGCAGTACTTC.

The chain recombines TRBV29-1 with TRBJ1-3; D is unclear. Germline V lookup: CDR1 SQVTM, CDR2 ANQGSEA. The CDR3 is made up of 13 amino acids. V dropped 2 bases and J dropped 2 bases, with 7 bases sitting between them. The CDR3 sequence is CSVETETGNTIYF. As DNA, the CDR3 is TGCAGCGTTGAAACAGAAACTGGAAACACCATATATTTT.

This clone was observed a single time. This chain links TRBV6-5 with TRBJ2-3, with no clear D. V dropped 8 bases and J dropped 0 bases, with 9 bases sitting between them. This CDR3 is built from 13 residues. Germline CDR1 and CDR2: MNHEY and SVGAGI. DNA of the CDR3: TGTGCCAGCCGAGCGACTAGCACAGATACGCAGTATTTT. As protein: CASRATSTDTQYF.

The V and J genes are TRBV19 and TRBJ2-3, with D unclear. V was pared by 5 bases and J by 2 bases, with 8 bases between. CDR3 length: 13 amino acids. Germline V lookup: CDR1 LNHDA, CDR2 SQIVND (reference sequence). In nucleotides, the CDR3 is TGTGCCAGTAGTTACAGCTTCACAGATACGCAGTATTTT. Translation: CASSYSFTDTQYF. Full variable domain (missing parts from reference TRBV19 and TRBJ2-3): DGGITQSPKYLFRKEGQNVTLSCEQNLNHDAMYWYRQDPGQGLRLIYYSQIVNDFQKGDIAEGYSVSREKKESFPLTVTSAQKNPTAFYLCASSYSFTDTQYFGPGTRLTVL.

The CDR3 sequence: CASSLRGPPPDEQYF. In DNA form, the CDR3 reads TGCGCCAGCAGCTTGCGGGGGCCCCCCCCCGACGAGCAGTACTTC. The chain employs TRBV5-1 and TRBJ2-7; D possibly matches TRBD1 or TRBD2 (6 bases each). V lost 1 base, J lost 5 bases, and 16 bases lay in between. From germline, CDR1 is SGHRS and CDR2 YFSETQ. The CDR3 loop spans 15 amino acids.

This clone has just a few counts. The chain couples TRBV13 to TRBJ2-2, with D maybe TRBD1 (6 bases). Germline CDR1 reads PRHDT; CDR2 reads FYEKMQ (reference sequence). Trimming took 2 bases from V and 0 from J, leaving 10 bases between them. This CDR3 has 16 amino acids. DNA for the CDR3: TGTGCCAGCAGCTTATATCGGACAGCGAACACCGGGGAGCTGTTTTTT. It codes for CASSLYRTANTGELFF. Looking up the rest from reference TRBV13 and TRBJ2-2 gives the full variable domain: AAGVIQSPRHLIKEKRETATLKCYPIPRHDTVYWYQQGPGQDPQFLISFYEKMQSDKGSIPDRFSAQQFSDYHSELNMSSLELGDSALYFCASSLYRTANTGELFFGEGSRLTVL.

The DNA for the CDR3 is TGTGCCACCCCTTATTGGGGGCTTCCTCGCTCTGGAAACACCATATATTTT. It codes for CATPYWGLPRSGNTIYF. The chain uses TRBV27 and TRBJ1-3; D might be TRBD1 (6 bases). The germline V gene has CDR1 MNHEY and CDR2 SMNVEV (reference sequence). The CDR3 extends over 17 amino acids. V shed 10 bases and J shed 0 bases, with 22 bases lying between them.

The gene calls are TRBV5-4 and TRBJ2-7; 7 nucleotides align to TRBD2. Trimming at V came to 4 bases and at J to 1 base, leaving 8 bases not matched to a gene. CDR1 SGHNT and CDR2 YYREEE come from the germline V gene (reference sequence). There are 15 residues in the CDR3. The CDR3 nucleotides read TGTGCCAGCAGCAGCGGGACCACGGAATCCTACGAGCAGTACTTC. This gives the protein CASSSGTTESYEQYF.

This chain links TRBV5-1 with TRBJ2-1, with D possibly being TRBD1 (7 bases). This CDR3 comprises 15 residues. V lost 7 bases to trimming and J lost 0 bases, with 14 bases between them. The germline gives CDR1 SGHRS, CDR2 YFSETQ. The CDR3 here is CASYRGGSSYNEQFF. The CDR3 region has the DNA TGCGCCAGCTACAGGGGAGGAAGCTCCTACAATGAGCAGTTCTTC.

This sequence joins TRBV7-6 and TRBJ2-3; D unclear. CDR3 length equals 13 residues. CDR1 and CDR2 from the germline V gene are SGHVS and FNYEAQ. Trimming shortened V by 1 base and J by 2 bases, and 4 bases separated the two germline ends. CDR3 residues: CASSLVITDTQYF. CDR3 nucleotide sequence: TGTGCCAGCAGCTTAGTCATCACAGATACGCAGTATTTT.

The chain joins TRBV5-6 to TRBJ2-3; perhaps TRBD1 as D (5 bases). Between the trimmed V and J ends, which lost 2 bases and 1 base, there was a span of 11 bases. The CDR3 spans 15 residues. Germline V gene lookup returns CDR1 SGHDT and CDR2 YYEEEE. CDR3 DNA sequence: TGTGCCAGCAGCTTCAATCCAGGGCGCACAGATACGCAGTATTTT. It translates to CASSFNPGRTDTQYF.

The chain has TRBV5-5 and TRBJ1-4, with D unresolved. The germline V gene encodes CDR1 SGHKS and CDR2 YYEKEE (reference sequence). V lost 0 bases and J lost 8, with 11 bases in between. CDR3 length: 14 residues. The CDR3 DNA follows: TGTGCCAGCAGCTTGGGTCTCACCTTGGAAAAACTGTTTTTT. Translated: CASSLGLTLEKLFF.

The chain combines TRBV29-1 with TRBJ2-1, with unresolved D. CDR3 length: 10 residues. Trimming cost V 4 bases and J 6 bases, with 4 bases left between them. Germline CDR1 reads SQVTM; CDR2 reads ANQGSEA. CDR3 in amino acids: CSVGGNEQFF. The CDR3 DNA is TGCAGCGTTGGCGGCAATGAGCAGTTCTTC.

This clone was detected only a few times. The chain is built from TRBV27 and TRBJ1-1; the D is unclear. The CDR3 totals 11 residues. Germline V gives CDR1 MNHEY, CDR2 SMNVEV (reference sequence). V was pared by 6 bases and J by 7 bases, with 9 bases between. Written as DNA, the CDR3 is TGTGCCAGCAGGAGGGCCCATGAAGCTTTCTTT. Amino acids: CASRRAHEAFF.

The rearrangement links TRBV6-5 to TRBJ1-2, with D hard to call. Trimming shortened V by 2 bases and J by 1 base, and 14 bases separated the two germline ends. This CDR3 comprises 16 residues. Germline-derived CDR1 and CDR2 are MNHEY and SVGAGI. The CDR3 spells CASSYAWRRDNYGYTF. CDR3 in DNA: TGTGCCAGCAGTTACGCATGGAGGAGGGATAACTATGGCTACACCTTC.

The rearrangement joins TRBV30 to TRBJ1-2; 8 bases agree with TRBD1. Trimming at V came to 2 bases and at J to 2 bases, leaving 7 bases not matched to a gene. CDR1 GTSNPN and CDR2 SVGIG come from the germline V gene (reference sequence). CDR3 length: 15 amino acids. The CDR3 sequence: CAWSPGGWENYGYTF. CDR3 coding DNA: TGTGCCTGGAGTCCAGGGGGCTGGGAAAACTATGGCTACACCTTC.

The chain has TRBV11-1 and TRBJ2-7; tentative D call: TRBD2 (6 bases). V gave up 4 bases and J gave up 2 bases, with 12 bases separating them. Per germline, CDR1 SGHAT and CDR2 FQDESV (reference sequence). The CDR3 covers 14 residues. The CDR3 sequence is CASSSTTRTYEQYF. In DNA, the CDR3 is TGTGCCAGCAGCTCAACGACTAGGACCTACGAGCAGTACTTC.

This clone qualifies as medium-sized (0.01 to 0.1%). This chain's CDR3 is CASSFWVNYKYEKLFF. The CDR3 DNA reads as TGTGCCAGCAGCTTCTGGGTTAACTACAAATACGAAAAACTGTTTTTT. The chain is built from TRBV7-2 and TRBJ1-4; D uncertain. V was trimmed by 3 bases and J by 8 bases, leaving 19 bases between them. This CDR3 region has 16 residues. Germline loops: CDR1 SGHTA, CDR2 FQGNSA.

This clone was seen only a few times. The chain uses TRBV29-1 and TRBJ1-2; the D is unclear. V was trimmed by 3 bases and J by 2 bases, leaving 7 bases between them. Germline V lookup: CDR1 SQVTM, CDR2 ANQGSEA. The CDR3 covers 12 residues. The CDR3 is CSVESQNYGYTF. The DNA for the CDR3 is TGCAGCGTTGAGTCACAGAACTATGGCTACACCTTC.

The count of this clone is one. CDR3 in DNA: TGTGCCAGCAGTTACCGGGACAGGGGGTCATACGAGCAGTACTTC. This translates into CASSYRDRGSYEQYF. This sequence joins TRBV28 and TRBJ2-7; the match to TRBD1 covers 11 bases. CDR3 length: 15 residues. The V segment lost 4 bases and the J segment 4 bases; nucleotides outside the gene matches: 6. The germline V gene encodes CDR1 MDHEN and CDR2 SYDVKM.

This chain uses TRBV7-9 with TRBJ2-3; 8 bases align to TRBD1. This CDR3 is built from 14 residues. In germline, CDR1 is SEHNR, CDR2 FQNEAQ (reference sequence). V lost 2 bases to trimming and J lost 4 bases; unmatched junction nucleotides: 2. This CDR3 is CASSLTTGADTQYF. In nucleotides, the CDR3 is TGTGCCAGCAGCTTAACGACAGGGGCAGATACGCAGTATTTT. Combining the CDR3 with reference TRBV7-9 and TRBJ2-3 gives the whole variable domain DTGVSQNPRHKITKRGQNVTFRCDPISEHNRLYWYRQTLGQGPEFLTYFQNEAQLEKSRLLSDRFSAERPKGSFSTLEIQRTEQGDSAMYLCASSLTTGADTQYFGPGTRLTVL.

The chain joins TRBV5-4 to TRBJ1-1; 7 nucleotides line up with TRBD1. V dropped 4 bases and J dropped 11; count of bases not matched to a gene: 8. The germline V gene has CDR1 SGHNT and CDR2 YYREEE (reference sequence). CDR3 length: 12 residues. The DNA of the CDR3 is TGTGCCAGCAGCGCTACAGGGGATCGGGCTTTCTTT. It yields the protein CASSATGDRAFF.

This chain connects TRBV6-5 to TRBJ2-3; D may match TRBD1 or TRBD2 (5 bases each). CDR3 size: 15 residues. V was trimmed by 6 bases and J by 2 bases, leaving 15 bases between them. The germline V gene encodes CDR1 MNHEY and CDR2 SVGAGI. CDR3 nucleotides: TGTGCCAGCAGACGGGACCCAGCTTCCACAGATACGCAGTATTTT. The encoded protein is CASRRDPASTDTQYF.

The chain combines TRBV6-6 with TRBJ2-7; D is possibly TRBD2 (6 bases). CDR1 is MNHNY and CDR2 is SVGAGI in the germline V gene (reference sequence). V was clipped by 2 bases and J by 4 bases, with 15 bases between them. The CDR3 is 15 amino acids. CDR3 amino acids: CASSYGSSGIYEQYF. The CDR3 region has the DNA TGTGCCAGCAGTTACGGTAGTAGCGGAATATACGAGCAGTACTTC.

The chain joins TRBV7-2 to TRBJ2-3; D not resolved. Trimming took 5 bases from V and 3 from J, leaving 15 bases between them. Looked up from germline, CDR1 is SGHTA and CDR2 is FQGNSA. This CDR3 has 15 residues. The CDR3 spells CASSPQFGLTDTQYF. DNA of the CDR3: TGTGCCAGCAGCCCCCAGTTCGGATTAACAGATACGCAGTATTTT.

The V call is TRBV20-1, the J call TRBJ1-4; maybe TRBD1 (5 bases). V gave up 6 bases and J gave up 8 bases, with 7 bases separating them. Germline CDR1 is DFQATT and CDR2 is SNEGSKA (reference sequence). The CDR3 has 10 residues. The CDR3 DNA sequence: TGCAGTGCGGCAGGGGAAAAACTGTTTTTT. Its translation: CSAAGEKLFF.

This chain connects TRBV28 to TRBJ2-2; no reliable D call. CDR3 size: 13 residues. Germline CDR1 and CDR2: MDHEN and SYDVKM. Trimming took 4 bases from V and 5 from J, leaving 8 bases between them. In DNA form, the CDR3 reads TGTGCCAGCAGTTACGCAGGAACCGGGGAGCTGTTTTTT. Residues: CASSYAGTGELFF.

This clone was seen a few times. The rearrangement links TRBV4-1 to TRBJ1-5; TRBD1 matches 7 bases. The length of the CDR3 is 16 residues. Trimming took 0 bases from V and 6 from J; bases not matched to a gene: 8. CDR1 and CDR2 (germline): MGHRA, YSYEKL. CDR3 sequence (DNA): TGCGCCAGCAGCCAAGATCGGAGACAGGGTTTTCAGCCCCAGCATTTT. Residues: CASSQDRRQGFQPQHF.

The V call is TRBV5-1, the J call TRBJ2-7; 10 bases align to TRBD1. V gave up 1 base and J gave up 7 bases; unmatched junction bases: 5. CDR3 length: 14 amino acids. CDR1 is SGHRS and CDR2 is YFSETQ in the germline V gene. The CDR3 region is CASSLWTGGLEQYF. DNA of the CDR3: TGCGCCAGCAGCTTGTGGACAGGGGGTTTGGAGCAGTACTTC.